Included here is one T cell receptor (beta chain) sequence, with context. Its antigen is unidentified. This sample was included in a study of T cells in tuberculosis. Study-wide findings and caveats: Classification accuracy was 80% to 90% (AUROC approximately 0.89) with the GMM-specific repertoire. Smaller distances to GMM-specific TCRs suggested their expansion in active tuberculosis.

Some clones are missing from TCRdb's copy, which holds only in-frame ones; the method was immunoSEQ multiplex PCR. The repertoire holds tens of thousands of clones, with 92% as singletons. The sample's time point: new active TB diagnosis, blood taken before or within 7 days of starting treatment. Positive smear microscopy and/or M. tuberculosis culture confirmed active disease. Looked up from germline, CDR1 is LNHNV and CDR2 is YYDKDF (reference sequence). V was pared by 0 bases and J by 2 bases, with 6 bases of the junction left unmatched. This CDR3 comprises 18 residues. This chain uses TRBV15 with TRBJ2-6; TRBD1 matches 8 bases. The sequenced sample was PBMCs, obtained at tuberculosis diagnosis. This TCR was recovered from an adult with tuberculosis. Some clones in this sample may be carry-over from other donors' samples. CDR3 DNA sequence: TGTGCCACCAGCAGAGAAGGAACAGGGGGTGCTGGGGCCAACGTCCTGACTTTC. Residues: CATSREGTGGAGANVLTF.